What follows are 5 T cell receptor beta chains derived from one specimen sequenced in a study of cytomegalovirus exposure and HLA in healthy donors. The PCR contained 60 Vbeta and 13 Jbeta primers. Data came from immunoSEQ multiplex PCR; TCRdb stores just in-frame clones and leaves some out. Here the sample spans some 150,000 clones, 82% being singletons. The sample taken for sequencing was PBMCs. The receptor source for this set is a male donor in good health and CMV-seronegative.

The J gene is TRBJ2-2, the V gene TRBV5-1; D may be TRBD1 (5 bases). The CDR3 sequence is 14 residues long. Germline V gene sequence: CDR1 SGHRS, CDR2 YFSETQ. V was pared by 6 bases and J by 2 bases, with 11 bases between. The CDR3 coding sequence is TGCGCCAGCAAGGAACAGGCTAACACCGGGGAGCTGTTTTTT. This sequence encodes CASKEQANTGELFF.

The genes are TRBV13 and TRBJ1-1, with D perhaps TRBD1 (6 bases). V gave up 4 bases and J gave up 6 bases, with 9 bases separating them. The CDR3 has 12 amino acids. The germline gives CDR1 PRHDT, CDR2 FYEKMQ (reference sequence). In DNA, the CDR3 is TGTGCCAGCAGCTCCCAGGGGCCTGAAGCTTTCTTT. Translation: CASSSQGPEAFF.

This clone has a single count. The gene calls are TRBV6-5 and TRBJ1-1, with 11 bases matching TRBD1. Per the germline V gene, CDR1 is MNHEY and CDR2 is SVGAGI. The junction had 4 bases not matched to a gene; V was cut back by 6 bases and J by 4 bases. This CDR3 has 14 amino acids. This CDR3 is CASRTGTGGTEAFF. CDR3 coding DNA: TGTGCCAGCAGGACCGGGACAGGGGGCACTGAAGCTTTCTTT.

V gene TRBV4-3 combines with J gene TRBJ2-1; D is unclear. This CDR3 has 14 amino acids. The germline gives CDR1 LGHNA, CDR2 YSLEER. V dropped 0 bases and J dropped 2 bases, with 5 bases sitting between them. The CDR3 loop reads CASSQEAAYNEQFF. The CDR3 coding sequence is TGCGCCAGCAGCCAAGAGGCGGCCTACAATGAGCAGTTCTTC.

As DNA, the CDR3 is TGTGCCAGCAGCTTAGTGCGGGGTGCTGGGGTATCCTACGAGCAGTACTTC. Translated, it gives CASSLVRGAGVSYEQYF. The chain is built from TRBV7-9 and TRBJ2-7, with D perhaps matching TRBD2 (6 bases). This CDR3 contains 17 residues. Germline V lookup: CDR1 SEHNR, CDR2 FQNEAQ (reference sequence). V lost 1 base to trimming and J lost 1 base, with 17 bases between them.